The TCR beta chain under discussion was sequenced for a study of blood T cell repertoires in COVID-19. The CDR3 is made up of 15 amino acids. J gave up 5 bases and V 3 bases, and 4 bases lay outside the gene matches. Germline-derived CDR1 and CDR2 are LNHDA and SQIVND (reference sequence). The method was immunoSEQ multiplex PCR; TCRdb's version includes in-frame clones alone and lacks a portion of them. The sample records 81,000 or so clones, approximately 90% being singletons. V and J are TRBV19 and TRBJ1-5, with 10 nucleotides matching TRBD1. The sample comprised peripheral blood. The receptor was derived from a man aged 70 or older with active or convalescent COVID-19. This CDR3 reads CASSILDRGDQPQHF. CDR3 coding DNA: TGTGCCAGTAGTATCCTGGACAGGGGGGATCAGCCCCAGCATTTT.